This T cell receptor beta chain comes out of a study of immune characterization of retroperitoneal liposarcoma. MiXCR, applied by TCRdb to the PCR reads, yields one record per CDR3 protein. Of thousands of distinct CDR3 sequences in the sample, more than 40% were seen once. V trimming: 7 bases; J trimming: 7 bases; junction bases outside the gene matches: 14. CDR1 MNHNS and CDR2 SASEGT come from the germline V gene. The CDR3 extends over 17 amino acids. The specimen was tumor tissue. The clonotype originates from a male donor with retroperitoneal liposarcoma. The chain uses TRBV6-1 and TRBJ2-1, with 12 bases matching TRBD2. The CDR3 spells CASTTKRGTSGFNEQFF. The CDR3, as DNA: TGTGCCAGCACAACCAAGCGCGGGACTAGCGGGTTTAATGAGCAGTTCTTC.